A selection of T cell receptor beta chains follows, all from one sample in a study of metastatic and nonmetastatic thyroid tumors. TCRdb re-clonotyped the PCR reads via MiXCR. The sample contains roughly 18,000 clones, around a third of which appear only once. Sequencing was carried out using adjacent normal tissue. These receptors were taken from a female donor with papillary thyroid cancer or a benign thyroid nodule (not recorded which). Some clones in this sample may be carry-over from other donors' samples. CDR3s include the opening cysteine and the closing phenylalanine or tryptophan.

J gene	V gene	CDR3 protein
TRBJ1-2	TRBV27	CASSYQYSLLGDYGYTF
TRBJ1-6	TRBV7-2	CASSSYNSPLHF
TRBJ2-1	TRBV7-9	CASSWREGTGEQFF
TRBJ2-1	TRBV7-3	CASSLIGHPAGNEQFF
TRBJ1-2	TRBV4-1	CASSARDRDIYGYTF
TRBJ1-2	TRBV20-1	CSARPRDRGLGYTF
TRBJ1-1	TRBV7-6	CASSVDTNTEAFF
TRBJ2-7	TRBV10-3	CAIRPQGAPHEQYF
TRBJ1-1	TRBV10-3	CAISADRGNTEAFF
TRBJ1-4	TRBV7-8	CASSFSPRPSNEKLFF
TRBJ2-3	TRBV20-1	CSGQGTDTQYF
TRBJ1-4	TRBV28	CASRRQGYEKLFF
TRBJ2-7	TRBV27	CASSPRQASYEQYF
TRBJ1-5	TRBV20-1	CSARDLREGQNQPQHF
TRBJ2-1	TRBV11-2	CASSSGLAGVGYNEQFF
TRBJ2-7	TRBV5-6	CASSYFSSYEQYF
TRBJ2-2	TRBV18	CASSPRLAGGPHTGELFF
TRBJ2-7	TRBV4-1	CASSPDETASGRDAQYF
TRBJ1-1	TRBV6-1	CASSELWTEEAFF
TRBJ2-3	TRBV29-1	CSEEPGDGTDTQYF
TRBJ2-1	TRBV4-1	CASSQEGTSGSSIGNEQFF
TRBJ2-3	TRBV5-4	CASSFTLAGGTDTQYF
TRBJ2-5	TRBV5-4	CASSFLQGGETQYF
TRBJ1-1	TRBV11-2	CASSLEGSTEAFF
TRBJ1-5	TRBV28	CASSYMRGLSNQPQHF
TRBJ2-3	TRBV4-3	CASSQDWGRTDEGQYF
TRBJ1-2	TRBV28	CASSYTANYGYTF
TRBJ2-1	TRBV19	CARSRRGGSYNEQFF
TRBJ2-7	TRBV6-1	CASSARRTTAYEQYF
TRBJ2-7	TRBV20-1	CSAEAGRGTYEQYF
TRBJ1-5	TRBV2	CASSWDRYSNQPQHF
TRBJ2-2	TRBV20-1	CSAIGTGLAGVSTGELFF
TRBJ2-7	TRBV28	CASSSRDRGQMDEQYF
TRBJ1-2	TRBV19	CASSHMTLRGPSNYGYTF
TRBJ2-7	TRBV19	CASSQSWGSSGDSYEQYF
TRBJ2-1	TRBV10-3	CAIRPESYNEQFF
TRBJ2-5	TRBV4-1	CASSPLNLADETQYF
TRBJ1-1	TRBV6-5	CASSFGTEAFF
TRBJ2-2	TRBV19	CATRTSGSTGELFF
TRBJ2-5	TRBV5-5	CASSLGPGETQYF
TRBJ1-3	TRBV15	CATSRDPGNTIYF
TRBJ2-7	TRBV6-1	CASIDSSYEQYF